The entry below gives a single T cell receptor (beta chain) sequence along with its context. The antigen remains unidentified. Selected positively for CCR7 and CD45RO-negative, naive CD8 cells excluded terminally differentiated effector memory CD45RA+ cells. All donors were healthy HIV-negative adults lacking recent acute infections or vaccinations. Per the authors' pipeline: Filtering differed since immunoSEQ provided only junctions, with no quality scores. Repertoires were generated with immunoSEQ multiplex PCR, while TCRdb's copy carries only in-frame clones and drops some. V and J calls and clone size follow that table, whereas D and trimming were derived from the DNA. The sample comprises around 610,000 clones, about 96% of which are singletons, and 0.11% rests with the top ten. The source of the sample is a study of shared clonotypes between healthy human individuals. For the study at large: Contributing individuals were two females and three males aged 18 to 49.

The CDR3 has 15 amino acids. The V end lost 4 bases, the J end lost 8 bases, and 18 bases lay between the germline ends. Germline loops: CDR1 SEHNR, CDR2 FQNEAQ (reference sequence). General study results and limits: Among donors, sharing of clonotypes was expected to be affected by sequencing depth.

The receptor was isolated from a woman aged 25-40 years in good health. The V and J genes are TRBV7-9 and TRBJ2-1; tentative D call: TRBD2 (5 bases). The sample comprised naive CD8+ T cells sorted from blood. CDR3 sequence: CASSSGGDLFDEQFF. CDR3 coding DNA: TGTGCCAGCAGCTCCGGAGGAGATCTGTTCGATGAGCAGTTCTTC.